This TCR beta chain is from a study of cytomegalovirus exposure and HLA in healthy donors. The wider study: Earlier findings included roughly 120 million unique TCR beta sequences obtained from about 180 million T cells.

The PCR made use of 60 Vbeta and 13 Jbeta primers. Profiling relied on immunoSEQ multiplex PCR, and the TCRdb table lists in-frame clones only, not all of them. The profile shows 150,000 to 200,000 clones, around 79% of them singletons. Trimming removed 1 base from V and 5 bases from J, with 9 bases in between. In germline, CDR1 is SEHNR, CDR2 FQNEAQ (reference sequence). CDR3 length: 14 amino acids. The specimen sequenced was PBMCs. The rearrangement joins TRBV7-9 to TRBJ1-3, with a tentative D call TRBD1 (6 bases). This receptor was taken from a male donor in good health and CMV-seropositive. The CDR3 reads CASSLGQGRNTIYF. As DNA, the CDR3 is TGTGCCAGCAGCTTAGGGCAGGGGCGAAACACCATATATTTT.